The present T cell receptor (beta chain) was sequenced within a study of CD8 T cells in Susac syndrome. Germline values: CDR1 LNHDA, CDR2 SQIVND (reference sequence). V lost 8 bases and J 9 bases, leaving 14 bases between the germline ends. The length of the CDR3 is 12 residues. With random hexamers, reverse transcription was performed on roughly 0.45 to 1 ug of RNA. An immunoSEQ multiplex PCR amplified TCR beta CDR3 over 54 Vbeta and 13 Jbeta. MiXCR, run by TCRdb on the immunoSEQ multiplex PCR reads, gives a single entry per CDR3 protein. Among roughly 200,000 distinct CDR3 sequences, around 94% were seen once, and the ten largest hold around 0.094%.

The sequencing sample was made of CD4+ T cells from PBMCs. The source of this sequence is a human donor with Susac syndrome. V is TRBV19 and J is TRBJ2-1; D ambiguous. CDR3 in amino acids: CASQIRTGEQFF. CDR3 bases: TGTGCCAGTCAAATCAGGACGGGTGAGCAGTTCTTC.